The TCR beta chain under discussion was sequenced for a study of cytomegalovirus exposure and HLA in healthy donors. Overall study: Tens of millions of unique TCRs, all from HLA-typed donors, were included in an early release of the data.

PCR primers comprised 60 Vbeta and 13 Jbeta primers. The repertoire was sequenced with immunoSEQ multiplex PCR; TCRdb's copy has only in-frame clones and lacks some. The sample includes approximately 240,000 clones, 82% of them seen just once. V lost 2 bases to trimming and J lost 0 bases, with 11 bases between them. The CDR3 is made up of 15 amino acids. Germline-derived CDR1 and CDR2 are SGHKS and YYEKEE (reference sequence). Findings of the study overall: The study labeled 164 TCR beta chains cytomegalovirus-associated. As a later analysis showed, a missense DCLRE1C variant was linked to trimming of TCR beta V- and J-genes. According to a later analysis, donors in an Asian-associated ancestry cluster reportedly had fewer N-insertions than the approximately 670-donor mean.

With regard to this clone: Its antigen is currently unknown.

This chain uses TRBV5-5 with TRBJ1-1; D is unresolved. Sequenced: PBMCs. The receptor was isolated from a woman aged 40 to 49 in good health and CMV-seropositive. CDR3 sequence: CASSFRGSMNTEAFF. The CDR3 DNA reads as TGTGCCAGCAGCTTTAGAGGGTCCATGAACACTGAAGCTTTCTTT.